These 31 T cell receptor beta chains were sequenced from one sample in a study of T cells in Graves' hyperthyroidism and ophthalmopathy. The CDR3 regions of TCR beta were amplified from RNA transcripts. An initial round of RT-PCR targeting the TCR CDR3 relied on the HTBI primer set. TCRdb reprocessed the multiplex PCR reads with MiXCR, giving one entry per CDR3 protein. The data show hundreds of thousands of distinct CDR3 sequences, approximately 16% seen once. The sample consisted of blood. The source of these receptors is a woman between 40 and 55 years old with Graves' ophthalmopathy.

This clonotype was seen a few times. V is TRBV7-2 and J is TRBJ1-6; perhaps TRBD1 as D (6 bases). V was trimmed by 2 bases and J by 7 bases, leaving 15 bases between them. From germline, CDR1 is SGHTA and CDR2 FQGNSA. The CDR3 totals 16 residues. Here the CDR3 reads CASSLRQAGGNSPLHF. DNA of the CDR3: TGTGCCAGCAGCTTAAGGCAGGCCGGGGGCAATTCACCCCTCCACTTT.

There are many counts of this clonotype. This sequence joins TRBV7-9 and TRBJ2-3; no definite D call. V was shortened by 0 bases and J by 1 base, with 11 bases between the two germline ends. Germline lookup yields CDR1 SEHNR and CDR2 FQNEAQ (reference sequence). The CDR3 has 16 residues. CDR3 residues: CASSLASGQGTDTQYF. The CDR3 coding sequence is TGTGCCAGCAGCTTAGCCTCCGGGCAGGGCACAGATACGCAGTATTTT.

The chain recombines TRBV9 with TRBJ2-1; tentatively, D is TRBD2 (5 bases). The CDR3 spans 15 residues. Trimming shortened V by 0 bases and J by 1 base, and 8 bases separated the two germline ends. Germline assignment: CDR1 SGDLS and CDR2 YYNGEE. The CDR3 coding sequence is TGTGCCAGCAGCGTAGATGGAGGTTCCTACAATGAGCAGTTCTTC. This sequence encodes CASSVDGGSYNEQFF. Combining the CDR3 with reference TRBV9 and TRBJ2-1 gives the whole variable domain DSGVTQTPKHLITATGQRVTLRCSPRSGDLSVYWYQQSLDQGLQFLIQYYNGEERAKGNILERFSAQQFPDLHSELNLSSLELGDSALYFCASSVDGGSYNEQFFGPGTRLTVL.

In its sample, this clonotype was seen many times. V gene TRBV28 combines with J gene TRBJ2-1; 8 nucleotides match TRBD1. This CDR3 has 12 amino acids. J lost 8 bases, V lost 5 bases, and 2 bases had no gene match. CDR1 is MDHEN, CDR2 SYDVKM, per germline. The CDR3: CASSQDRDEQFF. The CDR3 DNA follows: TGTGCCAGCAGTCAGGACAGGGATGAGCAGTTCTTC.

Many counts were recorded for this clonotype. The genes are TRBV20-1 and TRBJ1-1; D might be TRBD1 (6 bases). The CDR3 is 13 residues long. The germline V and J ends were trimmed by 4 bases and 7 bases, with 16 bases remaining between them. From germline, CDR1 is DFQATT and CDR2 SNEGSKA (reference sequence). The CDR3 region has the DNA TGCAGTGCTAAGTTGGGAGACAGGAGTGAAGCTTTCTTT. Its translation: CSAKLGDRSEAFF.

This clonotype came up many times. The chain couples TRBV6-1 to TRBJ1-5; no clear D. Germline CDR1 reads MNHNS; CDR2 reads SASEGT. V was cut by 6 bases and J by 4 bases, with 10 bases left in between. CDR3 length: 13 amino acids. The CDR3 loop reads CASSPLLNQPQHF. CDR3 DNA sequence: TGTGCCAGCAGCCCCCTGTTGAATCAGCCCCAGCATTTT.

V is TRBV7-9 and J is TRBJ2-5, with 10 bases lining up with TRBD2. Per the germline V gene, CDR1 is SEHNR and CDR2 is FQNEAQ (reference sequence). V dropped 5 bases and J dropped 4; count of bases not matched to a gene: 10. The CDR3 extends over 16 amino acids. Written as DNA, the CDR3 is TGTGCCAGCAGCCAAGGGCTAGCGGGAGATGGAGAGACCCAGTACTTC. It codes for CASSQGLAGDGETQYF.

The chain joins TRBV4-1 to TRBJ2-7; 10 bases are shared with TRBD2. Unmatched junction bases numbered 6, after V lost 2 bases and J lost 5 bases. The CDR3 is 15 residues long. Germline CDR1 and CDR2: MGHRA and YSYEKL. The CDR3 loop reads CASSQSTSGTDEQYF. The CDR3, as DNA: TGCGCCAGCAGCCAAAGTACTAGCGGGACCGACGAGCAGTACTTC.

There are a few counts of this clonotype. The rearrangement joins TRBV5-1 to TRBJ1-2, with D unresolved. CDR1 is SGHRS, CDR2 YFSETQ, per germline. CDR3 length: 13 amino acids. Trimming took 0 bases from V and 4 from J, leaving 7 bases between them. The CDR3 DNA reads as TGCGCCAGCAGCTTGGGACCGATCTATGGCTACACCTTC. Protein sequence: CASSLGPIYGYTF.

This clonotype has only a few counts. The rearrangement links TRBV20-1 to TRBJ1-5; D is unresolved. Trimming cost V 0 bases and J 0 bases, with 9 bases left between them. CDR1 and CDR2 from the germline V gene are DFQATT and SNEGSKA (reference sequence). CDR3 length equals 15 residues. The CDR3 nucleotides read TGCAGTGCTAGAGAACACACCCATAGCAATCAGCCCCAGCATTTT. This translates into CSAREHTHSNQPQHF.

This clonotype was seen repeatedly, ten times or more. The CDR3 DNA is TGTGCCAGCAGCTCTCTTCAGGGTGGATACAATGAGCAGTTCTTC. Residues: CASSSLQGGYNEQFF. The chain uses TRBV2 and TRBJ2-1; D possibly corresponds to TRBD1 (5 bases). The germline V gene encodes CDR1 SNHLY and CDR2 FYNNEI. The CDR3 has 15 amino acids. V lost 6 bases and J 4 bases, leaving 16 bases between the germline ends.

The J gene is TRBJ2-2, the V gene TRBV9; 11 nucleotides agree with TRBD2. The CDR3 is 20 amino acids. Germline-derived CDR1 and CDR2 are SGDLS and YYNGEE. V trimming: 0 bases; J trimming: 6 bases; junction bases outside the gene matches: 16. The CDR3 protein is CASSVEREGSGRAGPGELFF. CDR3 nucleotide sequence: TGTGCCAGCAGCGTAGAAAGGGAAGGTAGCGGGAGGGCCGGACCCGGGGAGCTGTTTTTT.

The chain recombines TRBV19 with TRBJ2-3; D not certain. CDR1 LNHDA and CDR2 SQIVND come from the germline V gene (reference sequence). The CDR3 extends over 15 amino acids. The V and J ends lost 3 bases and 2 bases respectively, with 12 bases between them. The CDR3, as DNA: TGTGCCAGTAGTATTGGATCAGGTCCCACAGATACGCAGTATTTT. As protein: CASSIGSGPTDTQYF.

Regarding this clonotype: A single base separates this from a much larger clone, so it may be a read error. This sequence joins TRBV5-1 and TRBJ2-3; D might be TRBD2 (6 bases). In germline, CDR1 is SGHRS, CDR2 YFSETQ. CDR3 length: 14 amino acids. Here the CDR3 reads CTSSFGGMTDTQYF. The CDR3 region has the DNA TGCACCAGCAGCTTCGGCGGGATGACAGATACGCAGTATTTT.

At least ten counts were recorded for this clonotype. The chain recombines TRBV20-1 with TRBJ2-3; D gene ambiguous. Germline CDR1 DFQATT, CDR2 SNEGSKA (reference sequence). The V and J ends lost 5 bases and 0 bases respectively, with 15 bases between them. The CDR3 is 15 amino acids. The chain's CDR3 is CSAPRKSSSTDTQYF. The CDR3 DNA is TGCAGTGCTCCCCGAAAGAGTTCTAGCACAGATACGCAGTATTTT.

This clonotype was seen a handful of times. V gene TRBV10-3 combines with J gene TRBJ2-7; weak D call: TRBD1 (6 bases). The ends were cut back, 10 bases at V and 1 base at J, with 8 bases in the middle. The CDR3 sequence is 11 residues long. CDR1 ENHRY and CDR2 SYGVKD come from the germline V gene. The CDR3 reads CATTGSYEQYF. CDR3 coding DNA: TGTGCCACAACAGGGTCCTACGAGCAGTACTTC.

The gene calls are TRBV2 and TRBJ2-7; 11 positions match TRBD1. Germline lookup yields CDR1 SNHLY and CDR2 FYNNEI. The CDR3 runs to 15 residues. V shed 6 bases, J shed 4 bases, and the junction held 8 bases outside the gene matches. CDR3 nucleotide sequence: TGTGCCAGCAGGGTACTTGGACAGGGGGCGTACGAGCAGTACTTC. Translation: CASRVLGQGAYEQYF.

The table lists this clonotype with many counts. V usage is TRBV20-1 and J usage is TRBJ2-1, with a weak D call TRBD1 (6 bases). The germline V and J ends were trimmed by 5 bases and 2 bases, with 16 bases remaining between them. The CDR3 has 15 residues. Germline V gene sequence: CDR1 DFQATT, CDR2 SNEGSKA (reference sequence). The CDR3: CSAPFIGGPYNEQFF. CDR3 sequence (DNA): TGCAGTGCTCCCTTTATAGGGGGTCCCTACAATGAGCAGTTCTTC.

This clonotype occurred many times. The chain employs TRBV5-1 and TRBJ2-6; D may be TRBD1 (6 bases). CDR3 size: 16 residues. Trimming removed 3 bases at V and 4 bases at J, with 14 bases between. The V gene's germline CDR1 is SGHRS and CDR2 YFSETQ. This CDR3 reads CASSYYRDRGANVLTF. The DNA of the CDR3 is TGCGCCAGCAGCTATTACAGGGACCGGGGGGCCAACGTCCTGACTTTC.

The chain joins TRBV20-1 to TRBJ1-4; D uncertain. This CDR3 has 12 amino acids. V lost 5 bases to trimming and J lost 4 bases, with 8 bases between them. The germline CDR1 and CDR2 sequences are DFQATT and SNEGSKA (reference sequence). The CDR3 region has the DNA TGCAGTGCTCGGAGGTTTAATGAAAAACTGTTTTTT. Encoded protein: CSARRFNEKLFF.

In regard to this clonotype: One end of the junction fails to match germline, which may point to a read error. This chain connects TRBV7-3 to TRBJ2-3; a weak D match, TRBD2 (6 bases). The CDR3 has 15 amino acids. CDR1 and CDR2 from the germline V gene are SGHTA and FQGTGA. In DNA, the CDR3 is TGTGCCAGCAGATTAACCCCTTCGGGGGCAGATACGCAGTATTTT. This sequence encodes CASRLTPSGADTQYF.

The chain is built from TRBV7-2 and TRBJ2-7, with D tentatively TRBD2 (5 bases). V was shortened by 5 bases and J by 2 bases, with 10 bases between the two germline ends. From germline, CDR1 is SGHTA and CDR2 FQGNSA. This CDR3 contains 13 residues. CDR3 bases: TGTGCCAGCAGCCGCGACTACACCTACGAGCAGTACTTC. Amino acid sequence: CASSRDYTYEQYF.

The chain links TRBV9 to TRBJ2-1, with 9 bases identical to TRBD2. The CDR3 length is 14 residues. The germline CDR1 and CDR2 sequences are SGDLS and YYNGEE. The V and J ends lost 3 bases and 12 bases, in that order; junction bases with no gene match: 10. The CDR3 loop is CASSGLAERKGQFF. CDR3 sequence (DNA): TGTGCCAGCAGCGGACTAGCGGAGAGAAAGGGGCAGTTCTTC.

This clonotype was seen many times. CDR3 sequence reads: CASSLTRDTEAFF. The CDR3 DNA sequence: TGTGCCAGCAGTTTAACCAGGGACACTGAAGCTTTCTTT. The chain joins TRBV27 to TRBJ1-1; perhaps TRBD1 as D (5 bases). Deletions cut 2 bases from V and 3 bases from J, with 7 bases between. Germline-derived CDR1 and CDR2 are MNHEY and SMNVEV (reference sequence). The CDR3 consists of 13 residues.

This clonotype was counted ten times or more. This chain links TRBV3-1 with TRBJ2-3; D unclear. Per germline, CDR1 LGHDT and CDR2 YNNKEL (reference sequence). This CDR3 region has 12 residues. The ends were cut back, 0 bases at V and 6 bases at J, with 4 bases in the middle. The DNA for the CDR3 is TGTGCCAGCAGCCAAGATTCCGATACGCAGTATTTT. Amino acid sequence: CASSQDSDTQYF.

V is TRBV28 and J is TRBJ2-7; 9 nucleotides align to TRBD1. Per the germline V gene, CDR1 is MDHEN and CDR2 is SYDVKM. The V and J ends lost 8 bases and 2 bases, in that order; junction bases with no gene match: 7. The CDR3 is made up of 14 amino acids. CDR3 loop: CASYRDRATYEQYF. Written as DNA, the CDR3 is TGTGCCAGCTACCGGGACAGGGCAACCTACGAGCAGTACTTC.

V and J are TRBV9 and TRBJ2-7; weak D call: TRBD2 (5 bases). Germline CDR1 SGDLS, CDR2 YYNGEE. The CDR3 contains 14 residues. V lost 4 bases and J 7 bases, leaving 18 bases between the germline ends. The CDR3 loop is CASSRGLYEGEQYF. CDR3 sequence (DNA): TGTGCCAGCAGCCGTGGGCTCTACGAGGGAGAGCAGTACTTC.

This clonotype was observed at least ten times. The rearrangement links TRBV9 to TRBJ2-7; D is undetermined. The V gene's germline CDR1 is SGDLS and CDR2 YYNGEE. This CDR3 spans 15 amino acids. V lost 0 bases, J lost 2 bases, and 12 bases lay in between. CDR3 in amino acids: CASSVGPGQPYEQYF. The CDR3 coding sequence is TGTGCCAGCAGCGTAGGACCGGGCCAGCCCTACGAGCAGTACTTC. Looking up the rest from reference TRBV9 and TRBJ2-7 gives the full variable domain: DSGVTQTPKHLITATGQRVTLRCSPRSGDLSVYWYQQSLDQGLQFLIQYYNGEERAKGNILERFSAQQFPDLHSELNLSSLELGDSALYFCASSVGPGQPYEQYFGPGTRLTVT.

In the case of this clonotype: This sequence may be a read error, since a much larger clone differs from it by one base. The rearrangement joins TRBV3-1 to TRBJ2-1, with D tentatively TRBD2 (6 bases). The CDR3 sequence is 15 residues long. From germline, CDR1 is LGHDT and CDR2 YNNKEL (reference sequence). V gave up 4 bases and J gave up 10 bases, with 20 bases separating them. CDR3 loop: CASSRSGTHTYEQFF. CDR3 coding DNA: TGTGCCAGCAGCCGTTCCGGGACTCACACCTACGAGCAGTTCTTC.

There are many counts of this clonotype. V and J are TRBV7-2 and TRBJ1-2; 7 bases match TRBD1. CDR3 length: 15 residues. V was clipped by 1 base and J by 4 bases; unmatched bases: 6. From germline, CDR1 is SGHTA and CDR2 FQGNSA. CDR3 in DNA: TGTGCCAGCAGCTTAGGGACAGGCAGGTCCTATGGCTACACCTTC. This sequence encodes CASSLGTGRSYGYTF.

In this sample, this clonotype turned up a few times. The chain carries TRBV18 and TRBJ2-5, with 7 bases aligning to TRBD1. Germline CDR1 KGHSH, CDR2 LQKENI. V gave up 2 bases and J gave up 2 bases; unmatched junction bases: 5. The CDR3 length is 15 residues. In nucleotides, the CDR3 is TGTGCCAGCTCACCAGCGACAGGGAATCAAGAGACCCAGTACTTC. Protein: CASSPATGNQETQYF.